The rows below give T cell receptor beta chains drawn from one sample of a study of CXCR3-negative and CXCR3-positive naive CD8 T cells. TCRdb re-analyzed the 5' RACE reads; it lists each CDR3 protein once, without DNA. In all, the sample yields 50,000 to 65,000 distinct CDR3 sequences. Sequencing was performed on memory CD8+ T cells from blood. The receptors shown here come from a human donor in good health. Some clones in this sample may be carry-over from other donors' samples. Both conserved end residues are part of each CDR3. Some rows have no size entry. The others give once, few or many, or a class for an expanded clone.

CDR3 protein	V gene	J gene	clone size
CASSLVGVDTQYF	TRBV7-8	TRBJ2-3	-
CSTGGLAGPGEETQYF	TRBV29-1	TRBJ2-5	-
CASSEPRQVLETQYF	TRBV19	TRBJ2-5	-
CASSFYATIGQGTSQPQHF	TRBV28	TRBJ1-5	-
CASRERGGFGYGYTF	TRBV10-1	TRBJ1-2	-
CSVGPQGEYGYTF	TRBV29-1	TRBJ1-2	-
CSVGPQGFYGYTF	TRBV29-1	TRBJ1-2	medium-sized
CASSGDHSNQPQHF	TRBV19	TRBJ1-5	-
CSVVGPGLAGGELFF	TRBV29-1	TRBJ2-2	-
CASSQERGSGGYTF	TRBV4-3	TRBJ1-2	-
CASSSSGHLINYGYTF	TRBV25-1	TRBJ1-2	-
CASTPTGQLYEQYF	TRBV28	TRBJ2-7	-
CSVGGQGGVPNTEAFF	TRBV29-1	TRBJ1-1	-
CASCAGPYEQYF	TRBV28	TRBJ2-7	-
CAISPGGANTEAFF	TRBV10-3	TRBJ1-1	-
CSVETDSYNEQFF	TRBV29-1	TRBJ2-1	-
CASSRDRGHEQFF	TRBV11-2	TRBJ2-1	-
CASSQGDYSYEQYF	TRBV4-1	TRBJ2-7	-
CSAQEGGRSYEQFF	TRBV20-1	TRBJ2-1	-
CSVERNTEAFF	TRBV29-1	TRBJ1-1	-
CASSPWTSGGRAQETQYF	TRBV11-2	TRBJ2-5	-
CASSQEPNQPQHF	TRBV4-3	TRBJ1-5	-
CASSAPGSRETQYF	TRBV7-2	TRBJ2-5	-
CASTLIGAGSYEQYF	TRBV28	TRBJ2-7	-
CASGRGLDTGELFF	TRBV6-6	TRBJ2-2	-
CASSVPEEGSTGELFF	TRBV5-4	TRBJ2-2	-
CAYKEGSGYTF	TRBV12-3/TRBV12-4	TRBJ1-2	-
CASSSDLAEAYNEQFF	TRBV7-9	TRBJ2-1	-
CAISERGGSYEQYF	TRBV10-3	TRBJ2-7	-
CASSFFEQSGSYEQYF	TRBV7-9	TRBJ2-7	-
CASSETTGGLETQYF	TRBV6-1	TRBJ2-5	-
CASSVARLRREAFF	TRBV9	TRBJ1-1	-
CSARESSYNEQFF	TRBV20-1	TRBJ2-1	-
CSAKSSSYNEQFF	TRBV29-1	TRBJ2-1	-
CASAVTTNQPQHF	TRBV2	TRBJ1-5	-
CASSSRAVEEQYF	TRBV7-8	TRBJ2-7	-
CSVATPTANTEAFF	TRBV29-1	TRBJ1-1	-
CSVEEKSGSDTQYF	TRBV29-1	TRBJ2-3	-
CASSTTGEAFF	TRBV6-2/TRBV6-3	TRBJ1-1	-
CASTTGEGNEQFF	TRBV6-2/TRBV6-3	TRBJ2-1	-
CASRDLANLYEQYF	TRBV6-2/TRBV6-3	TRBJ2-7	-
CASSPWGSRNTGELFF	TRBV9	TRBJ2-2	-
CSVATPGPIYNEQFF	TRBV29-1	TRBJ2-1	-
CASSLGQALLNTEAFF	TRBV5-8	TRBJ1-1	-
CSVEIAGGGDIQYF	TRBV29-1	TRBJ2-4	-
CASSPPGGGYGYTF	TRBV12-3/TRBV12-4	TRBJ1-2	-
CASKQGGTYNEQFF	TRBV6-5	TRBJ2-1	-
CASSQIRGGYGEQFF	TRBV4-3	TRBJ2-1	-
CASRPQGDGANVLTF	TRBV6-5	TRBJ2-6	-
CASSPLGGRIALHF	TRBV4-3	TRBJ1-6	-
CASSLAYNEQFF	TRBV5-1	TRBJ2-1	-
CASTLGGDLNTEAFF	TRBV4-3	TRBJ1-1	-
CASSYSQYNEQFF	TRBV6-5	TRBJ2-1	-
CSARGQVDEQYF	TRBV29-1	TRBJ2-7	-
CASIQNTEAFF	TRBV4-2	TRBJ1-1	-
CNRWGSPYDSNQPQHF	TRBV29-1	TRBJ1-5	-
CASSPAGNQPQHF	TRBV12-3/TRBV12-4	TRBJ1-5	-
CASSQGHVYGMNTEAFF	TRBV14	TRBJ1-1	-